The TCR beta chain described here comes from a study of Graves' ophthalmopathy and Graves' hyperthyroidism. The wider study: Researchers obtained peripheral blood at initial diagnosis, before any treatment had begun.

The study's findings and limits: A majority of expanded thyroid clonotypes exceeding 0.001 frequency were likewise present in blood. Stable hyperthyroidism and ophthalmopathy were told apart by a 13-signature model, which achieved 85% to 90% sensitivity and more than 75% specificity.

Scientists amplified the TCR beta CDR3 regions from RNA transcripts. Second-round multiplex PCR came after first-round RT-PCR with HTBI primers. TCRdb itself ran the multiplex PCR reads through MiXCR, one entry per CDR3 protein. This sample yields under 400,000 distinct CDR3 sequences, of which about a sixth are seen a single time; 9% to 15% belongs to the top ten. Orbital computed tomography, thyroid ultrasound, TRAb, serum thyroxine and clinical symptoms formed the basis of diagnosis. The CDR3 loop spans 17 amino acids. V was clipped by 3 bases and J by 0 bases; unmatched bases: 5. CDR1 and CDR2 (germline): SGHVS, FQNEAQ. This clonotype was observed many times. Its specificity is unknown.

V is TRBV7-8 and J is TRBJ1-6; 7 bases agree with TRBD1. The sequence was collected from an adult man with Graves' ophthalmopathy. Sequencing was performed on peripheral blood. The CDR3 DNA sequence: TGTGCCAGCAGCTTTAGGGGGCCCAGCTCCTATAATTCACCCCTCCACTTT. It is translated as CASSFRGPSSYNSPLHF.